A selection of T cell receptor beta chains follows, all from one sample in a study of blood T cells in healthy people across ages. TCRdb used MiXCR to reprocess the 5' RACE reads, holding one entry per CDR3 protein. This sample has about 770,000 distinct CDR3 sequences, with under 45% found just once. The sequencing sample was made of blood. These TCRs come from a man between 60 and 75 years old in good health. Each CDR3 is given with its conserved first and last residue. A D gene is named only where the DNA matches it firmly. Clone size is shown for a subset of rows, as once, few, many or a class of expanded clone.

length	size	D	V	J	DNA	CDR3
13	-	-	TRBV7-2	TRBJ1-1	TGTGCCAGCAGCTTACCCCAAAAGTTAGAAGCTTTCTTT	CASSLPQKLEAFF
14	many	TRBD2	TRBV20-1	TRBJ2-5	TGCAGTGCTAGTTCCGGGGGGGCCCAAGAGACCCAGTACTTC	CSASSGGAQETQYF
15	-	-	TRBV19	TRBJ2-3	TGTGCCAGTAGACCTTCGGGACTCGGCCCAGATACGCAGTATTTT	CASRPSGLGPDTQYF
16	-	-	TRBV9	TRBJ2-7	TGTGCCAGCAGCCCCTCTTTGGGGGACCATTCCTACGAGCAGTACTTC	CASSPSLGDHSYEQYF
16	once	-	TRBV5-1	TRBJ2-3	TGCGCCAGCAGCTTGGTAGGGCGGGCACGCACAGATACGCAGTATTTT	CASSLVGRARTDTQYF
16	few	TRBD1	TRBV27	TRBJ2-1	TGTGCCAGCAGTTTCACCGGACAGGGACTCTACAATGAGCAGTTCTTC	CASSFTGQGLYNEQFF
16	-	-	TRBV19	TRBJ1-5	TGTGCCAGTAGTAGAGTTAAGGGACTCGATAATCAGCCCCAGCATTTT	CASSRVKGLDNQPQHF
12	-	-	TRBV29-1	TRBJ1-2	TGCAGCGTTGACGGGGCCCCTCCTGGCTACACCTTC	CSVDGAPPGYTF
13	-	-	TRBV4-1	TRBJ1-5	TGCGCCAGCAGCCAAGATCACGGTCAGCCCCAGCATTTT	CASSQDHGQPQHF
14	few	TRBD1	TRBV4-1	TRBJ1-6	TGCGCCAGCAACCCGACAGGGAGTCCTTCACCCCTCCACTTT	CASNPTGSPSPLHF
14	-	TRBD2	TRBV7-9	TRBJ2-7	TGTGCCAGCTCACCTGGACTAGCCCCCTACGAGCAGTACTTC	CASSPGLAPYEQYF
18	few	TRBD2	TRBV5-1	TRBJ2-3	TGCGCCAGCAGCTACCCCTCTAGCGGGGGACTATCCACAGATACGCAGTATTTT	CASSYPSSGGLSTDTQYF
12	-	-	TRBV29-1	TRBJ2-2	TGCAGCGTTGATTTTAGTGACGGGGAGCTGTTTTTT	CSVDFSDGELFF
14	few	-	TRBV12-3/TRBV12-4	TRBJ1-5	TGTGCCAGCAGTTGGCAGGACGGCAATCAGCCCCAGCATTTT	CASSWQDGNQPQHF
15	few	TRBD2	TRBV7-2	TRBJ2-3	TGTGCCAGCAGCTATAGCGGGGATAGTTCAGATACGCAGTATTTT	CASSYSGDSSDTQYF
14	-	-	TRBV29-1	TRBJ1-1	TGCAGCGTTGTTAAGGAGGGACTGAACACTGAAGCTTTCTTT	CSVVKEGLNTEAFF
16	-	-	TRBV7-2	TRBJ2-2	TGTGCCAGCAGCGAAAGATGGGGGACGAGGACCGGGGAGCTGTTTTTT	CASSERWGTRTGELFF
17	-	TRBD2	TRBV7-2	TRBJ2-5	TGTGCCAGCAGCTTAAATCTAGCGGGGGGGCTCGACCCTCAAGGGTACTTC	CASSLNLAGGLDPQGYF
15	few	TRBD1	TRBV7-2	TRBJ1-2	TGTGCCAGCAGCGCGCAGGGGGGACCAAATTATGGCTACACCTTC	CASSAQGGPNYGYTF
17	-	TRBD1	TRBV5-1	TRBJ2-3	TGCGCCAGCAGCTTGTTGTTCCGACAGGGGGCGGGAGATACGCAGTATTTT	CASSLLFRQGAGDTQYF
15	many	TRBD1	TRBV10-3	TRBJ2-7	TGTGCCATCAGTGACGGGACAGGTAATATCTACGAGCAGTACTTC	CAISDGTGNIYEQYF
16	-	TRBD1	TRBV5-1	TRBJ2-7	TGCGCCAGCAGCTTGGCGCAGGGGGCGCGAGAAGCCGAGCAGTACTTC	CASSLAQGAREAEQYF
18	few	TRBD2	TRBV29-1	TRBJ2-1	TGCAGCGTTTCCCGGACTAGCGGGGGGTCCGATTTCGACAATGAGCAGTTCTTC	CSVSRTSGGSDFDNEQFF
15	few	-	TRBV15	TRBJ1-5	TGTGCCACCGGAACAGGGATGGTGCGGGATCAGCCCCAGCATTTT	CATGTGMVRDQPQHF
14	-	TRBD2	TRBV20-1	TRBJ2-3	TGCAGTGCTAGAGCGGCGGGGGGCACAGATACGCAGTATTTT	CSARAAGGTDTQYF
14	-	-	TRBV30	TRBJ1-6	TGTGCCTGGAGTATCGGATCCTATAATTCACCCCTCCACTTT	CAWSIGSYNSPLHF
13	-	TRBD1	TRBV9	TRBJ1-2	TGTGCCAGCAGCGTACGACAGGGAGGAGGCTACACCTTC	CASSVRQGGGYTF
13	many	-	TRBV5-1	TRBJ2-7	TGCGCCAGCAGCGACGGGCCGTCCTACGAGCAGTACTTC	CASSDGPSYEQYF
16	-	TRBD1	TRBV12-3/TRBV12-4	TRBJ2-1	TGTGCCAGCAGTCCTACCCGGGACAGTCGTAGTAATGAGCAGTTCTTC	CASSPTRDSRSNEQFF
19	few	-	TRBV2	TRBJ2-5	TGTGCCAGCAGATTTCAGGGCTTGTTACCTAGGCCTAGCGAGGAGACCCAGTACTTC	CASRFQGLLPRPSEETQYF
15	many	-	TRBV5-1	TRBJ2-3	TGCGCCAGCAGCTTCGACGGGGGAGGTGGGGATACGCAGTATTTT	CASSFDGGGGDTQYF
13	-	-	TRBV29-1	TRBJ1-1	TGCAGCGTCCGGGGCGATAGGGCCCTTGAAGCTTTCTTT	CSVRGDRALEAFF
13	-	-	TRBV20-1	TRBJ1-5	TGCAGTGCTAGAGTGCAGGGCACTCAGCCCCAGCATTTT	CSARVQGTQPQHF
17	-	TRBD1	TRBV5-1	TRBJ2-6	TGCGCCAGCACCGCCGGGACAGGACTCTCTGGGGCCAACGTCCTGACTTTC	CASTAGTGLSGANVLTF
14	many	TRBD1	TRBV5-6	TRBJ2-5	TGTGCCAGCAGTTGGGACAGGAACCAAGAGACCCAGTACTTC	CASSWDRNQETQYF
15	-	-	TRBV27	TRBJ1-1	TGTGCCAGCAGCTTCCACGGACGGTTGAACACTGAAGCTTTCTTT	CASSFHGRLNTEAFF
16	-	TRBD2	TRBV6-1	TRBJ2-3	TGTGCCAGCAGTGAGTTTAGCGGGGGGCCGTTAGATACGCAGTATTTT	CASSEFSGGPLDTQYF
15	once	-	TRBV20-1	TRBJ1-5	TGCAGTGCTAGGGCGGGGGGGAATAGCAATCAGCCCCAGCATTTT	CSARAGGNSNQPQHF
14	few	-	TRBV12-5	TRBJ1-2	TGTGCTAGTGGTAGACGGACCCGCGACTATGGCTACACCTTC	CASGRRTRDYGYTF
15	few	TRBD2	TRBV9	TRBJ2-5	TGTGCCAGCAGCGCCGGGACTAGCGGGGGAGAGACCCAGTACTTC	CASSAGTSGGETQYF
13	-	TRBD2	TRBV20-1	TRBJ2-1	TGCAGTGTGCCTAGCGGGGGGGGTAATGAGCAGTTCTTC	CSVPSGGGNEQFF
13	-	-	TRBV2	TRBJ2-1	TGTGCCAGCAGTGAACAAGGAATGAATGAGCAGTTCTTC	CASSEQGMNEQFF
14	few	-	TRBV27	TRBJ1-2	TGTGCCAGCCGCTCCACAGGGCGGAGTGGTGGCTACACCTTC	CASRSTGRSGGYTF
14	-	TRBD1	TRBV6-1	TRBJ1-5	TGTGCCAGCAGGGACAGGGGGAGGAGGCAGCCCCAGCATTTT	CASRDRGRRQPQHF
15	-	-	TRBV9	TRBJ1-1	TGTGCCAGCAGTGGACAGCCCACTCCAGGTACTGAAGCTTTCTTT	CASSGQPTPGTEAFF
15	-	-	TRBV27	TRBJ2-3	TGTGCCAGCAGGGGGGTTCCCTCGGACACAGATACGCAGTATTTT	CASRGVPSDTDTQYF
14	few	-	TRBV20-1	TRBJ2-3	TGCAGTGCTCTGACAGGACGTTCCACAGATACGCAGTATTTT	CSALTGRSTDTQYF